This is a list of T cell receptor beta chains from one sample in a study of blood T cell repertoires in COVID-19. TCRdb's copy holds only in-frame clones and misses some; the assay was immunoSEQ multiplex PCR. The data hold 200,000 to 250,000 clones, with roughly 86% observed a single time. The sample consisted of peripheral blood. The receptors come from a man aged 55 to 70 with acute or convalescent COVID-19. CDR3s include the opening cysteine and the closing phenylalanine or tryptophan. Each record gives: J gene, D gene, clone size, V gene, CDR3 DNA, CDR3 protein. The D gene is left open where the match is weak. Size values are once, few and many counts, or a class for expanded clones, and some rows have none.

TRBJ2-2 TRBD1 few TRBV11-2 TGTGCCAGCGGGGGACAGGGCCTCGCCGGGGAGCTGTTTTTT CASGGQGLAGELFF
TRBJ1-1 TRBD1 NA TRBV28 TGTGCCAGCCAGGGGGTGAACACTGAAGCTTTCTTT CASQGVNTEAFF
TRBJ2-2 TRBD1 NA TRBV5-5 TGTGCCAGCAGCTTGGCCCTAGGGGGCAGGACCGGGGAGCTGTTTTTT CASSLALGGRTGELFF
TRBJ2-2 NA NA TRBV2 TGTGCCAGCAGTGGGCGGAGGGGTACCGGGGAGCTGTTTTTT CASSGRRGTGELFF
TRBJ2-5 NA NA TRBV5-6 TGTGCCAGCAGCTTGGGGGTGGGCACCCAGTACTTC CASSLGVGTQYF
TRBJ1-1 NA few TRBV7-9 TGTGCCAGCAGCCATCGAGACAGGTTCGCTAACACTGAAGCTTTCTTT CASSHRDRFANTEAFF
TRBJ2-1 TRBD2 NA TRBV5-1 TGCGCCAGCAGCCAGACGGGGGGGGCCCCCTTACTCAATGAGCAGTTCTTC CASSQTGGAPLLNEQFF
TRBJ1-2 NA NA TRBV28 TGTGCCAGCAGTCCCCCCGGGGTGTTTAACCTTAATGGCTACACCTTC CASSPPGVFNLNGYTF
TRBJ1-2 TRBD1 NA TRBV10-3 TGTGCCATCAGGCCGGGACAGGGGATTGGTTATGGCTACACCTTC CAIRPGQGIGYGYTF
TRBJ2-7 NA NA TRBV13 TGTGCCAGCAGCCCCGGGGGGGACAGATCCTACGAGCAGTACTTC CASSPGGDRSYEQYF
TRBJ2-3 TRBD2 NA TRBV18 TGTGCCAGCTCGCCACTAAGTGGGGGAGGGCCCACAGATACGCAGTATTTT CASSPLSGGGPTDTQYF
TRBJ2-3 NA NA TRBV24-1 TGTGCCACCGGAGAGATTAGCACAGATACGCAGTATTTT CATGEISTDTQYF
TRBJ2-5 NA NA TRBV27 TGTGCCAGCAGTTTACGGGAGACCCAGTACTTC CASSLRETQYF
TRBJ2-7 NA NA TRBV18 TGTGCCAGCTCACCGGGCACGTCGGTGTCCGAGCAGTACTTC CASSPGTSVSEQYF
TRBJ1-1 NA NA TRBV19 TGTGCCAGTAGTGAAAGCAAGGAAGGGGGCACTGAAGCTTTCTTT CASSESKEGGTEAFF
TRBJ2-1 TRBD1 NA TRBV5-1 TGCGCCAGCAGCTTGGCCGGGACAGGCTTCAATGAGCAGTTCTTC CASSLAGTGFNEQFF
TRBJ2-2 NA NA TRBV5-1 TGCGCCAGCAGCAATGGCAGGGGCGCGTACGGGGAGCTGTTTTTT CASSNGRGAYGELFF
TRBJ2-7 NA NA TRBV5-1 TGCGCCAGCAGCTTGGTTGGGGGGTTTGAGCAGTACTTC CASSLVGGFEQYF
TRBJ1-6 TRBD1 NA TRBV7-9 TGTGCCAGCAGCTTAGCGGGGGACAGGGATGGTTCACCCCTCCACTTT CASSLAGDRDGSPLHF
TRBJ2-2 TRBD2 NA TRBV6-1 TGTGCCAGCAGTGAAATGGGACTAGTCGTCGGGGAGCTGTTTTTT CASSEMGLVVGELFF
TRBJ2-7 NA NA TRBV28 TGTGCCAGCACGGTCGGAGTTACAGGATCCTACGAGCAGTACTTC CASTVGVTGSYEQYF
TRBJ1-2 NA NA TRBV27 TGTGCCAGCAGCCCACAAACTAACTATGGCTACACCTTC CASSPQTNYGYTF
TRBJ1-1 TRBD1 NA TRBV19 TGTGCCAGTAGTATCGGGGACAGGGGGCACACTGAAGCTTTCTTT CASSIGDRGHTEAFF
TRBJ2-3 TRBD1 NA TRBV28 TGTGCCAGCAGCCAACAGGGGGGCACAGATACGCAGTATTTT CASSQQGGTDTQYF
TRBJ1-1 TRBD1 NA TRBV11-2 TGTGCCAGCAGCTTCAGGAGGGGGCGGAGCACTGAAGCTTTCTTT CASSFRRGRSTEAFF
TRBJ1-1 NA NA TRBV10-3 TGTGCCATCAGTGAGTCACAGGGGAACACTGAAGCTTTCTTT CAISESQGNTEAFF
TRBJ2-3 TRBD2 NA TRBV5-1 TGCGCCAGCAGCAACCTAGCGGGGGATCCCACAGATACGCAGTATTTT CASSNLAGDPTDTQYF
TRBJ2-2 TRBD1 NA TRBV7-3 TGTGCCAGCAGCTTGCCCTCAGGGGGCACCGGGGAGCTGTTTTTT CASSLPSGGTGELFF
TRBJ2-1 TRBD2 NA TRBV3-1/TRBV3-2 TGTGCCAGCAGCCAAGGGGAGGGTGAGCAGTTCTTC CASSQGEGEQFF
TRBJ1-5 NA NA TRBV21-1 TGTGCCAGCAGCAAAGCATTTCGTATTGGGCTCAGCAATCAGCCCCAGCATTTT CASSKAFRIGLSNQPQHF
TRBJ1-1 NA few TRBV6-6 TGTGCCAGCAGCGGTGGACGGGCGGGTACGAACACTGAAGCTTTCTTT CASSGGRAGTNTEAFF
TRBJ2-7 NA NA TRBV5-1 TGCGCCAGCAGCCCCGGTCAGGCCCTTGCCGAGCAGTACTTC CASSPGQALAEQYF
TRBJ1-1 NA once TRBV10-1 TGCGCCAGCAGTGAGCGGGGACACCTGAACACTGAAACTTTCTTT CASSERGHLNTETFF
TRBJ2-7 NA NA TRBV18 TGTGCCAGCTCACCACCCGGGACAAGCTCCTACGAGCAGTACTTC CASSPPGTSSYEQYF
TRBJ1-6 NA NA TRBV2 TGTGCCAGCAGCGTCAGGGGTCGTTCACCCCTCCACTTT CASSVRGRSPLHF
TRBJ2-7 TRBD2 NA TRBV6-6 TGTGCCAGCAGTTCCCCAGCGGGGGGCACCTACGAGCAGTACTTC CASSSPAGGTYEQYF
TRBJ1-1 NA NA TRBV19 TGTGCCAGTAGTATCGCGAGCGGGCCAGGCGGAGACACTGAAGCTTTCTTT CASSIASGPGGDTEAFF
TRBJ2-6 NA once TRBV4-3 TGCGCCAGCAGCTCCTCGAACGCGGCAATCTCTGGGGCCAACGTCCTGACTTTC CASSSSNAAISGANVLTF
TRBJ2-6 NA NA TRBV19 TGTGCCAGTAGTATACGGCAGGGGATCGCCAACGTCCTGACTTTC CASSIRQGIANVLTF
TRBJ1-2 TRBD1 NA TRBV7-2 TGTGCCAGCAGCCCTCGAGGGACAGGAATTCTTGGCTACACCTTC CASSPRGTGILGYTF